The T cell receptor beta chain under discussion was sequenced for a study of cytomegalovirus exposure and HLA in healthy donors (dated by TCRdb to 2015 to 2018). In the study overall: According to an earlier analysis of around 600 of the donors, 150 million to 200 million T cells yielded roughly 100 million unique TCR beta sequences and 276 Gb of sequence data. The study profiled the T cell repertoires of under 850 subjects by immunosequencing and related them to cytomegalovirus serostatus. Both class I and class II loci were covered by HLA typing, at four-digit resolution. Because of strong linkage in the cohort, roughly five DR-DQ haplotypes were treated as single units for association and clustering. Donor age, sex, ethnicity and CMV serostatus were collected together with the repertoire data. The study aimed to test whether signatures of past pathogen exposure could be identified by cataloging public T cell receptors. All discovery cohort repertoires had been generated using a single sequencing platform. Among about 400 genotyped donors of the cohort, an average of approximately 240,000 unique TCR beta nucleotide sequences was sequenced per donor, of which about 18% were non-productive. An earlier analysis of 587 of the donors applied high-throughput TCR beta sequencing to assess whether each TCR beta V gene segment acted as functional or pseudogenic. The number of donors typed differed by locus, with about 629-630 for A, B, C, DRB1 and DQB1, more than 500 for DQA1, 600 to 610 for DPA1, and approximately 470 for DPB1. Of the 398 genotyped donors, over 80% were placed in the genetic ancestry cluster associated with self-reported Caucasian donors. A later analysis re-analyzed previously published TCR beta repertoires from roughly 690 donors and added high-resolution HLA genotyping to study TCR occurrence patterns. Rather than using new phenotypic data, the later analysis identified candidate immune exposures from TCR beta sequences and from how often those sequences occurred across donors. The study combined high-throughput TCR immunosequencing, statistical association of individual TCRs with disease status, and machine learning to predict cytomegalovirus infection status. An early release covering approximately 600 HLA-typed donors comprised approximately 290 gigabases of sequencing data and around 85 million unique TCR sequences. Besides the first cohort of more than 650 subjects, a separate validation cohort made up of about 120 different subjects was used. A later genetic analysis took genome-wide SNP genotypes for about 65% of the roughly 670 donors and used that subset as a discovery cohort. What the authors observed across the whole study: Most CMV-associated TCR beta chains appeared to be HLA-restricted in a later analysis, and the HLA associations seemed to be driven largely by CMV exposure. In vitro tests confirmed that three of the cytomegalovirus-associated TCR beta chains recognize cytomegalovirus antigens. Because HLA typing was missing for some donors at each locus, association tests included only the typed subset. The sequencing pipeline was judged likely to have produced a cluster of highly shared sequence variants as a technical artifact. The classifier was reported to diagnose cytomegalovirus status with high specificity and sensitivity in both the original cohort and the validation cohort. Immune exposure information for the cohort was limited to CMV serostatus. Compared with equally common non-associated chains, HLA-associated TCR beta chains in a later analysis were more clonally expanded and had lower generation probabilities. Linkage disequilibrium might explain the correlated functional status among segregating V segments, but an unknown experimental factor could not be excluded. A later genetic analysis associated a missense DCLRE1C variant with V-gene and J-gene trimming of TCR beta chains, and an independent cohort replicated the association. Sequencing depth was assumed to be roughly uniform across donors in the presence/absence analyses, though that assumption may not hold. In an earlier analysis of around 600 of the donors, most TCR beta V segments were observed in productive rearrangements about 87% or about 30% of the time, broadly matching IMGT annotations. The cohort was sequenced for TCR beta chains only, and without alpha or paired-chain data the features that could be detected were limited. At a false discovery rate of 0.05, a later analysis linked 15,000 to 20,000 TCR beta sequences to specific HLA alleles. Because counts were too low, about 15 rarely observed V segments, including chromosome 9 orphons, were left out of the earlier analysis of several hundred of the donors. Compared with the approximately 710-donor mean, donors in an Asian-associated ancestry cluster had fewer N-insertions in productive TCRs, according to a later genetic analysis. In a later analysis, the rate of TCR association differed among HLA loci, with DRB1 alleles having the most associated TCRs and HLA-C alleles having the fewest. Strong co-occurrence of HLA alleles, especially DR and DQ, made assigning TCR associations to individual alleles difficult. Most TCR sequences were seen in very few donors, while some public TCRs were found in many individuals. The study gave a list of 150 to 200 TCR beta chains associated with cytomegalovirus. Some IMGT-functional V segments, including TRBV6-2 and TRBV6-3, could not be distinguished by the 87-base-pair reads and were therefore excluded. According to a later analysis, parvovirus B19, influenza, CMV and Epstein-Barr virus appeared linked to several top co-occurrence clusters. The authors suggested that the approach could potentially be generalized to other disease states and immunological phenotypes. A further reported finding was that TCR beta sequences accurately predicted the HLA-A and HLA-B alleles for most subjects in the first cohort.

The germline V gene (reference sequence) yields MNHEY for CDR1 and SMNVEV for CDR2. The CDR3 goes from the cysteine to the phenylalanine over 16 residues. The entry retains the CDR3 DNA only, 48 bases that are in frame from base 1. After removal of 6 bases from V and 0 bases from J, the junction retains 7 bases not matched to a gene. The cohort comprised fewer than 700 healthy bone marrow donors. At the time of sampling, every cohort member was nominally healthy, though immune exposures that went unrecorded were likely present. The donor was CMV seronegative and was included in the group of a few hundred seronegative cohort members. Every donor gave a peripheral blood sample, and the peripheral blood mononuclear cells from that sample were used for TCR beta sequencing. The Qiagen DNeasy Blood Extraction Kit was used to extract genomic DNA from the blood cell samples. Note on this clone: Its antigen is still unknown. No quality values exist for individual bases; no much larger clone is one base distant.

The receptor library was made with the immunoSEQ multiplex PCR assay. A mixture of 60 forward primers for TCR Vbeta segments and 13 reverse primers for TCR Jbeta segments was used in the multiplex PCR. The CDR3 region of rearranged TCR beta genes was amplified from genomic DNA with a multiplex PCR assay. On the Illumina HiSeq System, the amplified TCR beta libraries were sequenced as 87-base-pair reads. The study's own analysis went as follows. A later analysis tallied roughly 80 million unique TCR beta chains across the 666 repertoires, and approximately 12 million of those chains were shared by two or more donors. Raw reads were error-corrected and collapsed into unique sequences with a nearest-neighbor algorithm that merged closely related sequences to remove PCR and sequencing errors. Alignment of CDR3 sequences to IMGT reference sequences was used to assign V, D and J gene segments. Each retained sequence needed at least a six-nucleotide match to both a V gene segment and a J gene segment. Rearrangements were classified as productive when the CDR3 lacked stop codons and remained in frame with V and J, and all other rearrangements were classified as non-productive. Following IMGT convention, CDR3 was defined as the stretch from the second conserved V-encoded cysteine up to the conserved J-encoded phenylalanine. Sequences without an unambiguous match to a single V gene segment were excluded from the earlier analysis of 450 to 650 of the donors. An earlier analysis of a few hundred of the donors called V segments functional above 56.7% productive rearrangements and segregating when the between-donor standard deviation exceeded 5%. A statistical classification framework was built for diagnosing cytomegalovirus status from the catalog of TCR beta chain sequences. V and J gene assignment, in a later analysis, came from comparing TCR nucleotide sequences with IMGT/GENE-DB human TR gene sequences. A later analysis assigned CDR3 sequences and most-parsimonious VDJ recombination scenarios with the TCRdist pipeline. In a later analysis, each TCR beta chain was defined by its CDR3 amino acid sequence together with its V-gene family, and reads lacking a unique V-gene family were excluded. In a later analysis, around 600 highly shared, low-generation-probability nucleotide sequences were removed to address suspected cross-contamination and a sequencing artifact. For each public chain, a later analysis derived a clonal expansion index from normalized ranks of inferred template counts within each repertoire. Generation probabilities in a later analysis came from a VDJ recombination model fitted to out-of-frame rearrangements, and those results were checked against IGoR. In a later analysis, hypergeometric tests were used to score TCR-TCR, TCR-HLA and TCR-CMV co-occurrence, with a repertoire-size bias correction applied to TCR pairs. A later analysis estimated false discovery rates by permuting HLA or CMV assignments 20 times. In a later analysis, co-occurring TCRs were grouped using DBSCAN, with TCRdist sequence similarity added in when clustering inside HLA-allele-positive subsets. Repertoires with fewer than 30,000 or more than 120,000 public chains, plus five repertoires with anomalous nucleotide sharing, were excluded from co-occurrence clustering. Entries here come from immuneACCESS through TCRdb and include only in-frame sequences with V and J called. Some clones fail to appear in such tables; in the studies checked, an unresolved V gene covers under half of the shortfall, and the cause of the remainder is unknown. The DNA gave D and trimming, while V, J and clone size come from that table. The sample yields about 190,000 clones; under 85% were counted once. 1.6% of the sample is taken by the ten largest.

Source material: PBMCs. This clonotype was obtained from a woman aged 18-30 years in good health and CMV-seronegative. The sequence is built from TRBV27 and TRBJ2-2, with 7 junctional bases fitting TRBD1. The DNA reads TGTGCCAGCAGCCAATTGGGACAGTCGAACACCGGGGAGCTGTTTTTT. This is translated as CASSQLGQSNTGELFF.